Presented here are 6 T cell receptor beta chains from one specimen sequenced in a study of post-analysis software for immune sequencing data. Whole-study results and caveats: Controls showed lower frequencies than patients for roughly five TRBV segments, and TRBV5-6, TRBV5-1 and TRBV20-1 were among these.

No antigen is known for these receptors. The authors incorporated unique molecular identifiers into the TCR beta cDNA libraries. One entry per CDR3 protein, called by TCRdb with MiXCR from the PCR reads. The data hold hundreds of thousands of distinct CDR3 sequences, with roughly 50% observed a single time. Sequenced material: blood. The receptors derive from a girl aged 10 to 17 with multiple sclerosis.

This clonotype was detected ten times or more. The chain uses TRBV27 and TRBJ2-3, with a tentative D call TRBD1 (6 bases). The CDR3 totals 13 residues. Per germline, CDR1 MNHEY and CDR2 SMNVEV (reference sequence). Trimming removed 6 bases from V and 6 bases from J, with 13 bases in between. For the CDR3, the DNA is TGTGCCAGCAGGGACAGCCTCGGTGATACGCAGTATTTT. This encodes CASRDSLGDTQYF.

This clonotype was seen more than once but under ten times. The CDR3 loop is CASRVAGASYEQYF. In DNA, the CDR3 is TGCGCCAGCAGGGTAGCGGGAGCGAGCTACGAGCAGTACTTC. This chain links TRBV10-2 with TRBJ2-7, with 9 bases that match TRBD2. The V segment lost 6 bases and the J segment 3 bases; nucleotides outside the gene matches: 6. Germline V gene lookup returns CDR1 WSHSY and CDR2 SAAADI. The CDR3 contains 14 residues.

This CDR3 reads CASSLRTIRAGETQYF. CDR3 coding DNA: TGTGCCAGCAGCCTTCGAACCATCAGGGCAGGGGAGACCCAGTACTTC. The chain links TRBV12-3 or TRBV12-4 to TRBJ2-5; D is perhaps TRBD1 (5 bases). CDR3 size: 16 residues. Trimming took off 6 bases at V and 5 bases at J, with 22 bases between the two ends.

The chain couples TRBV28 to TRBJ2-7; TRBD1 agrees at 12 bases. J gave up 5 bases and V 5 bases, and 7 bases lay outside the gene matches. The CDR3 totals 15 residues. Germline V CDR1 and CDR2: MDHEN, SYDVKM. The CDR3 bases are TGTGCCAGCAGTAACGGGGGACAGGGGGCAAACGAGCAGTACTTC. Amino acid sequence: CASSNGGQGANEQYF.

V is TRBV6-6 and J is TRBJ2-1; 7 positions match TRBD2. The CDR3 has 11 amino acids. The germline CDR1 and CDR2 sequences are MNHNY and SVGAGI (reference sequence). With V trimmed by 7 bases and J by 9 bases, 3 bases remained unmatched. The CDR3 DNA is TGTGCCAGCAAGAGGGAGGGTGAGCAGTTCTTC. This gives the protein CASKREGEQFF.

This clonotype was detected only a few times. The gene calls are TRBV7-3 and TRBJ2-7; TRBD2 agrees at 7 bases. The CDR3 has 15 residues. Per germline, CDR1 SGHTA and CDR2 FQGTGA. V gave up 5 bases and J gave up 1 base; unmatched junction bases: 8. The CDR3 protein is CASSNLGGGSYEQYF. As DNA, the CDR3 is TGTGCCAGCAGCAACCTGGGCGGGGGATCCTACGAGCAGTACTTC.